Listed below are T cell receptor beta chains from one sample, sequenced in a study of blood T cell repertoires in COVID-19. The data were produced by immunoSEQ multiplex PCR, yet TCRdb's version contains in-frame clones alone and is incomplete. This table has 6,500 to 7,000 clones, 86% appearing once. Sequenced material: peripheral blood. These receptors all stem from a human donor with active COVID-19. The donor label of this sample is uncertain. CDR3s leave out the opening cysteine and the closing phenylalanine or tryptophan.

CDR3aa	v_gene	j_gene
ASSLGRGQGFGELF	TRBV13	TRBJ2-2
ASSYASEAYEQY	TRBV6-2/TRBV6-3	TRBJ2-7
ASTTPTDTQY	TRBV2	TRBJ2-3
ASSYSRVGQPQH	TRBV6-2/TRBV6-3	TRBJ1-5
AWRTGSTGELF	TRBV30	TRBJ2-2
ASSILAGDSYNEQF	TRBV19	TRBJ2-1
ASSLGTSGTGELF	TRBV5-1	TRBJ2-2
ASSYSTGGTKQY	TRBV6-5	TRBJ2-3
SASAERGGSYNEQF	TRBV20-1	TRBJ2-1
ATSDAGTGSISSYNEQF	TRBV24-1	TRBJ2-1
ASSSLAGGPETQY	TRBV7-2	TRBJ2-5
ASSYSWTNEAF	TRBV6-5	TRBJ1-1
ASSLAQGNEQY	TRBV7-8	TRBJ2-7
ASSFGGPSTDTQY	TRBV7-9	TRBJ2-3
ASSLAGGSYEQY	TRBV7-8	TRBJ2-7
ASSLPSTSYNEQF	TRBV28	TRBJ2-1
ASSLGQGHARH	TRBV12-3/TRBV12-4	TRBJ1-5
ASRGTGLPPDTQY	TRBV2	TRBJ2-3
ASSVRQAEAF	TRBV2	TRBJ1-1
ATSSFDIRSNQPQH	TRBV15	TRBJ1-5
ASSLDRGYNSPLH	TRBV6-5	TRBJ1-6
AISESSLSGTGGVGTEAF	TRBV10-3	TRBJ1-1
ASSPGQGAPYEQY	TRBV5-1	TRBJ2-7
ASSIVGSATDTQY	TRBV19	TRBJ2-3
ASSPLCGPKNIQY	TRBV21-1	TRBJ2-4
ASSPGQGPYEQY	TRBV7-2	TRBJ2-7
ASSFGGAGEKLF	TRBV28	TRBJ1-4
ASSYSGGRVKLF	TRBV6-5	TRBJ1-4
ASSELASGTGELF	TRBV2	TRBJ2-2
SVVRQETQY	TRBV29-1	TRBJ2-5
ASSEMRHGNQPQH	TRBV6-1	TRBJ1-5
ASSRDRASNQPQH	TRBV6-5	TRBJ1-5
ASSQPAGGPDTQY	TRBV4-1	TRBJ2-3
AWRGASGSRGKQY	TRBV30	TRBJ2-7
ASSSGTGVKNTEAF	TRBV28	TRBJ1-1
AWTPGFNTEAF	TRBV30	TRBJ1-1
ASSLEVARITDTQY	TRBV5-1	TRBJ2-3
ASSLDRDRGEAF	TRBV7-8	TRBJ1-1